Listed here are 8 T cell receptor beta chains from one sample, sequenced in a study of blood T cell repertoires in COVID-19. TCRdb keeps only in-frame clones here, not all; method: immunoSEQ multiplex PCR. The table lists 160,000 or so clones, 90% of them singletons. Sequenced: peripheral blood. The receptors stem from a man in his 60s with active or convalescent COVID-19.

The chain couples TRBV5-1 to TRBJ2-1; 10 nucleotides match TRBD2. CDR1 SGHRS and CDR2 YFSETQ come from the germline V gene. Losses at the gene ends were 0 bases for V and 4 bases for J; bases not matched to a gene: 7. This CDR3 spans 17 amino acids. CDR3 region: CASSLGDTSGVYNEQFF. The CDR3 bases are TGCGCCAGCAGCTTGGGCGATACTAGCGGGGTGTACAATGAGCAGTTCTTC.

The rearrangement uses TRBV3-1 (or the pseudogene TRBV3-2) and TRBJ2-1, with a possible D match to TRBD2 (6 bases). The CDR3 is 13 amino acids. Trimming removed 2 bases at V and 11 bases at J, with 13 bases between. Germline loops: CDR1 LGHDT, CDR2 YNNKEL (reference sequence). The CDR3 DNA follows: TGTGCCAGCAGCCAATCTAGCGACATTAAGCAGTTCTTC. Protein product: CASSQSSDIKQFF.

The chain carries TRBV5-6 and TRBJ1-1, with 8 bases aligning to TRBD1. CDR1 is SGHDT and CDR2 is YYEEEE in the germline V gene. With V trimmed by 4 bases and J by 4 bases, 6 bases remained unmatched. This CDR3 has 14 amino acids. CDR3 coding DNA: TGTGCCAGCAGCAGCCAGGGGGCCGGCACTGAAGCTTTCTTT. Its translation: CASSSQGAGTEAFF.

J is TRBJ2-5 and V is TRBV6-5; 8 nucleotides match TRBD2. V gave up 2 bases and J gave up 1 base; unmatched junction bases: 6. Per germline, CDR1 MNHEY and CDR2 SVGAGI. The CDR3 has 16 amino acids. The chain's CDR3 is CASSYGLAGSQETQYF. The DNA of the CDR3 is TGTGCCAGCAGTTACGGTCTAGCGGGTTCCCAAGAGACCCAGTACTTC.

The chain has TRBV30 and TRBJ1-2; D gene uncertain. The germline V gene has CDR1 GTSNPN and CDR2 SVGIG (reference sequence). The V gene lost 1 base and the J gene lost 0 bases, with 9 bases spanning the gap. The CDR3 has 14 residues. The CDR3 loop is CAWSEAGTNYGYTF. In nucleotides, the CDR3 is TGTGCCTGGAGTGAGGCGGGAACTAACTATGGCTACACCTTC.

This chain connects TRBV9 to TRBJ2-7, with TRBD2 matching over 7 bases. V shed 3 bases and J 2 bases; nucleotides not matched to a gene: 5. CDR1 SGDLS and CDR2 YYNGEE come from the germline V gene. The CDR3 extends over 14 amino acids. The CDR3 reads CASSAGGKTYEQYF. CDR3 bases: TGTGCCAGCAGCGCCGGGGGGAAGACCTACGAGCAGTACTTC.

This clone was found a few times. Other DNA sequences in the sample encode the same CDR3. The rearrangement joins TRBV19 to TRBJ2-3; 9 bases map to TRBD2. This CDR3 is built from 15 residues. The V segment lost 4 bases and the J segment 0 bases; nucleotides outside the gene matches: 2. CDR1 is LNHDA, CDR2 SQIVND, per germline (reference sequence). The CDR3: CASSTSGTSTDTQYF. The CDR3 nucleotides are TGTGCCAGTAGTACTAGCGGGACCAGCACAGATACGCAGTATTTT.

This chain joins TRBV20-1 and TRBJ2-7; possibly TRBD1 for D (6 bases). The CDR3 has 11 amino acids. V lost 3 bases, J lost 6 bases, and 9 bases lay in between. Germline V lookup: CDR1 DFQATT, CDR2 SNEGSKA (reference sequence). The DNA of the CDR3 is TGCAGTGCTAGCCTCAGGGGCGAGCAGTACTTC. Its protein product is CSASLRGEQYF.